This T cell receptor beta chain was identified in a study of early T cells in non-severe SARS-CoV-2 infection (dated by TCRdb to about 2021). With respect to the entire study: Bulk RNA from unsorted whole blood was used for TCR sequencing, so alpha and beta chains could not be paired.

Broader findings and caveats from the paper: VDJdb matching was skewed toward anti-spike CD8 responses and likely underestimated virus-specific expansions, missing private and CD4 specificities.

The study was a case-control design nested within a healthcare worker cohort in London, UK, with weekly nasopharyngeal swab PCR tests and blood sampling. Healthcare workers were recruited between 23 and 31 March 2020, during the week of the UK lockdown, and were followed weekly for up to roughly 16 weeks. From a lookup of the germline V gene, CDR1 and CDR2 are MDHEN and SYDVKM. From cysteine to phenylalanine, the CDR3 is 16 amino acids long. Of the read, only the CDR3 DNA is kept; its 48 bases are in frame from base 1. V trim: 5 bases; J trim: 8 bases; unmatched bases: 6. Remarks on this clonotype: Its antigen remains unidentified. The record has no base qualities; no much larger clone is one base away.

Receptor amplification or capture employed 5' RACE. The listed sequencing device is NextSeq 500. To correct for sequencing error and PCR bias, the TCR library protocol tagged individual cDNA molecules with unique molecular identifiers. Both TCR alpha and beta chains were sequenced, and tight co-correlation was observed between alpha and beta sequence abundances in each sample. The authors' analysis ran thus. V gene, J gene and CDR3 annotation of TCR sequences was performed with Decombinator V4. Expanded TCRs were defined as changing significantly between any two time points under a Poisson model with p below 0.0001. TCR abundances were normalised to the total number of TCRs sequenced in each sample and reported as counts per million. TRAV1-2 paired with TRAJ12, TRAJ20 or TRAJ33 defined MAIT TCRs, while TRAV10 paired with TRAJ18 defined iNKT TCRs. VDJdb, accessed 1 November 2021, was searched for CMV, EBV and SARS-CoV-2 annotated TCRs, with TCRs annotated for multiple antigens excluded. Using fastp at Q25 and MiXCR, TCRdb reprocessed the public reads and kept productive beta chains. Entries that share a CDR3 protein sequence are merged under the most common genes and DNA. The V and J calls reflect TCRdb's pipeline rather than the authors' work. This sample holds around 58,000 distinct CDR3 sequences; about 8% were observed only once. The biggest ten clones account for about 10% of the sample.

Source: whole blood, taken at baseline. The TCR originated in an adult who was a healthcare worker with PCR-confirmed SARS-CoV-2 infection or an uninfected control (not recorded which). Recombination linked TRBV28 to TRBJ2-1; 16 central nucleotides agree with TRBD2. The nucleotides read TGTGCCAGCAGTCCGGGGACTAGCGGGAGGGTCGATGAGCAGTTCTTC. It specifies CASSPGTSGRVDEQFF.